This entry describes one T cell receptor (beta chain). What it binds is not known. The data stem from a study of CD8 T cells in ankylosing spondylitis. Study results and caveats: In ankylosing spondylitis blood, a motif of seven or eight highly homologous TCR beta variants appeared characteristic.

Via MiXCR, TCRdb re-called the 5' RACE reads, giving one row per CDR3 protein. Of fewer than 650,000 distinct CDR3 sequences listed, about 12% are singletons. Germline CDR1 and CDR2: KGHSY and FQNENV. V dropped 1 base and J dropped 0; count of bases not matched to a gene: 3. This CDR3 comprises 16 residues. The chain carries TRBV16 and TRBJ1-5; TRBD1 aligns across 7 bases. The sequenced sample was blood, either unsorted or a sorted T cell fraction (not recorded which). The source is a male donor with ankylosing spondylitis. This CDR3 reads CASSQFRQGSNQPQHF. The CDR3 nucleotides are TGTGCCAGCAGCCAATTTCGACAGGGTAGCAATCAGCCCCAGCATTTT. The full variable domain, rest sourced from reference TRBV16 and TRBJ1-5, is GEEVAQTPKHLVRGEGQKAKLYCAPIKGHSYVFWYQQVLKNEFKFLISFQNENVFDETGMPKERFSAKCLPNSPCSLEIQATKLEDSAVYFCASSQFRQGSNQPQHFGDGTRLSIL.